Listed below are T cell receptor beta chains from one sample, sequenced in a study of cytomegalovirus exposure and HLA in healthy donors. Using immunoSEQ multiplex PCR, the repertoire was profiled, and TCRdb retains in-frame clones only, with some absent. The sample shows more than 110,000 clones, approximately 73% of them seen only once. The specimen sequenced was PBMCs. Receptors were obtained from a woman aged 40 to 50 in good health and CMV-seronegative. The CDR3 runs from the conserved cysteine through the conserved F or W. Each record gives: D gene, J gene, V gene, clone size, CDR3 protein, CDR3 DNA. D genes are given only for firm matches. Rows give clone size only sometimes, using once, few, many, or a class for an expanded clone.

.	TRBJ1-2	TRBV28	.	CASQEAYGYTF	TGTGCCAGCCAGGAAGCCTATGGCTACACCTTC
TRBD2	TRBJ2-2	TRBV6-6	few	CASNYGRDGELFF	TGTGCCAGCAATTACGGGAGGGACGGGGAGCTGTTTTTT
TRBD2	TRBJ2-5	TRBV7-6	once	CASSLWPSGGALETQYF	TGTGCCAGCAGCTTATGGCCTAGCGGGGGGGCCCTAGAGACCCAGTACTTC
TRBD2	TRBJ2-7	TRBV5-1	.	CASRGLAREEQYF	TGCGCCAGCAGGGGACTAGCCCGGGAGGAGCAGTACTTC
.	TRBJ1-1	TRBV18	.	CASSLRYTEAFF	TGTGCCAGCTCCCTACGATACACTGAAGCTTTCTTT
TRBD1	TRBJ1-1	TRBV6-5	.	CASSYGGRGWDTEAFF	TGTGCCAGCAGTTACGGAGGCAGGGGGTGGGACACTGAAGCTTTCTTT
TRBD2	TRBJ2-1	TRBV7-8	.	CASSYLAGVYNEQFF	TGTGCCAGCAGCTACCTAGCGGGAGTTTACAATGAGCAGTTCTTC
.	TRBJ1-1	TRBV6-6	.	CASRGGAVAREAFF	TGTGCCAGCAGGGGTGGGGCCGTAGCCCGTGAAGCTTTCTTT
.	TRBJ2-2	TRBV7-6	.	CASSLRDTGTTNTGELFF	TGTGCCAGCAGCTTAAGGGATACCGGGACAACTAACACCGGGGAGCTGTTTTTT
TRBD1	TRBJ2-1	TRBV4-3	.	CASSQNHMDRGGDEQFF	TGCGCCAGCAGCCAAAACCACATGGACAGGGGGGGGGATGAGCAGTTCTTC
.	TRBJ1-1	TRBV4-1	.	CASSQGRAGDVVNTEAFF	TGCGCCAGCAGCCAAGGCCGCGCGGGGGATGTGGTGAACACTGAAGCTTTCTTT
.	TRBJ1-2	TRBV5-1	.	CATSEGGVGPYGYTF	TGCGCCACCAGCGAGGGAGGGGTAGGTCCCTATGGCTACACCTTC
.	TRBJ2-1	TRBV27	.	CASSSRQVKFF	TGTGCCAGCAGTTCCAGACAGGTGAAGTTCTTC